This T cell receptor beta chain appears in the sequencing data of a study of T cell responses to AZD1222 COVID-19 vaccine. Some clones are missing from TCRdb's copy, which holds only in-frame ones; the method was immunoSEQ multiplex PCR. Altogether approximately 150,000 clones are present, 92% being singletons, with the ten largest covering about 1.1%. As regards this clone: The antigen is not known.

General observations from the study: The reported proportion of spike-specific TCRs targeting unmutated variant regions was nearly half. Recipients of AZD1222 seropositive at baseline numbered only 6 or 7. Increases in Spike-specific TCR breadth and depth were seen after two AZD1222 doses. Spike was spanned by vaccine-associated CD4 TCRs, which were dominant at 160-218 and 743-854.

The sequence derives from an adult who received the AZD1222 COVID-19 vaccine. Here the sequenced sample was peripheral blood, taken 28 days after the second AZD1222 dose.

The CDR3 bases are TGTGCCAGCAGTGAGCTGGGACGGTCTTCCTATGGCTACACCTTC. Translated: CASSELGRSSYGYTF. The chain couples TRBV2 to TRBJ1-2; perhaps TRBD1 as D (5 bases). Trimming stripped 3 bases from V and 4 bases from J, with 15 bases between. Germline loops: CDR1 SNHLY, CDR2 FYNNEI. The CDR3 covers 15 residues.